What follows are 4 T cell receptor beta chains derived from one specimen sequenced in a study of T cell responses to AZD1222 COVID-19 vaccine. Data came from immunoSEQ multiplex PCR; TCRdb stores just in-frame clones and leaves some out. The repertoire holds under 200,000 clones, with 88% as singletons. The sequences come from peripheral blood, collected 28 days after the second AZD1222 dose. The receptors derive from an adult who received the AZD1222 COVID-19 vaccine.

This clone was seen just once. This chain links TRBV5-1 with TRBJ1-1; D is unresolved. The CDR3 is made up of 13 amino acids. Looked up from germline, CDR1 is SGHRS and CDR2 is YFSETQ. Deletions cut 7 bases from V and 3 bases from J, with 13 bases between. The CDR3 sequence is CASSPTPHTEAFF. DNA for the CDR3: TGCGCCAGCTCCCCGACCCCTCACACTGAAGCTTTCTTT.

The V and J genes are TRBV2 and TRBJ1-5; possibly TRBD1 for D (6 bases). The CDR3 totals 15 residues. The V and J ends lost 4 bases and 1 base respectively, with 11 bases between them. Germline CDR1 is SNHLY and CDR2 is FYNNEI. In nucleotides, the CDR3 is TGTGCCAGCAGTGTTGGGACAACGAGCAATCAGCCCCAGCATTTT. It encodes CASSVGTTSNQPQHF. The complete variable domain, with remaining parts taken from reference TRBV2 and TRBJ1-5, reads EPEVTQTPSHQVTQMGQEVILRCVPISNHLYFYWYRQILGQKVEFLVSFYNNEISEKSEIFDDQFSVERPDGSNFTLKIRSTKLEDSAMYFCASSVGTTSNQPQHFGDGTRLSIL.

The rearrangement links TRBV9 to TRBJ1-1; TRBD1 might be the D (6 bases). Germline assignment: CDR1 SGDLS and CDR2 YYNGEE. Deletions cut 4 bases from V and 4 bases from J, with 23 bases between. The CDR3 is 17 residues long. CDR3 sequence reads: CASSMRRGLAGGTEAFF. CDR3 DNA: TGTGCCAGCAGCATGAGACGGGGGCTGGCGGGAGGCACTGAAGCTTTCTTT.

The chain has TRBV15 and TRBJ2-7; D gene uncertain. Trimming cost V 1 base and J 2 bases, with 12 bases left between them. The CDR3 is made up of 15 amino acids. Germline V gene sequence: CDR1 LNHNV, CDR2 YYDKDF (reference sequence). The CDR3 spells CATSRVTTIAYEQYF. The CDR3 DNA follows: TGTGCCACCAGCAGAGTGACCACGATTGCCTACGAGCAGTACTTC.